These 27 T cell receptor beta chains share one sample of origin, sequenced in a study of CD8 T cells in ankylosing spondylitis. TCRdb called the 5' RACE reads again in MiXCR, with one record for every CDR3 protein. This repertoire shows roughly 130,000 distinct CDR3 sequences, roughly an eighth found once; its top ten account for 2.5% to 3.5%. The specimen sequenced was blood, either unsorted or a sorted T cell fraction (not recorded which). Source of these receptors: a female donor with ankylosing spondylitis or in good health (not recorded which).

In this sample, this clonotype turned up many times. The chain employs TRBV5-1 and TRBJ1-1; D not resolved. The CDR3 totals 11 residues. Trimming removed 6 bases at V and 5 bases at J, with 8 bases between. Germline loops: CDR1 SGHRS, CDR2 YFSETQ. CDR3 nucleotide sequence: TGCGCCAGCAAGAGAGAGACTGAAGCTTTCTTT. Protein product: CASKRETEAFF.

There are many counts of this clonotype. CDR3 nucleotides: TGCGCCAGCAGCTTGGGACAGCTTGGCCTTCTAGCCAAAAACATTCAGTACTTC. This encodes CASSLGQLGLLAKNIQYF. This chain uses TRBV5-1 with TRBJ2-4; TRBD1 is a possible D gene (5 bases). This CDR3 is built from 18 residues. Trimming took off 0 bases at V and 0 bases at J, with 16 bases between the two ends. In germline, CDR1 is SGHRS, CDR2 YFSETQ.

This clonotype was counted at least ten times. The J gene is TRBJ2-7, the V gene TRBV20-1, with 8 bases aligning to TRBD2. Germline V lookup: CDR1 DFQATT, CDR2 SNEGSKA (reference sequence). This CDR3 contains 13 residues. V was clipped by 6 bases and J by 3 bases; unmatched bases: 7. The CDR3 is CSAKIAGNYEQYF. The CDR3 DNA reads TGCAGTGCCAAAATAGCGGGGAACTACGAGCAGTACTTC.

About this clonotype itself: This could be a read error, since a much larger clone is one nucleotide away. The rearrangement links TRBV3-1 to TRBJ2-2; the D is unclear. Germline values: CDR1 LGHDT, CDR2 YNNKEL (reference sequence). This CDR3 comprises 16 residues. In DNA, the CDR3 is TGTACCAGCAGCCAAGCCTCGCCAGCGAACACCGGGGAGCTGTTTTTT. This encodes CTSSQASPANTGELFF. Complete variable domain (other parts from reference TRBV3-1 and TRBJ2-2): DTAVSQTPKYLVTQMGNDKSIKCEQNLGHDTMYWYKQDSKKFLKIMFSYNNKELIINETVPNRFSPKSPDKAHLNLHINSLELGDSAVYFCTSSQASPANTGELFFGEGSRLTVL.

V gene TRBV5-6 combines with J gene TRBJ2-1, with a possible D match to TRBD2 (6 bases). In germline, CDR1 is SGHDT, CDR2 YYEEEE. The CDR3 is made up of 15 amino acids. Between the trimmed V and J ends, which lost 3 bases and 2 bases, there was a span of 12 bases. Here the CDR3 reads CASSSWGTAYNEQFF. The CDR3 DNA follows: TGTGCCAGCAGCTCTTGGGGGACTGCCTACAATGAGCAGTTCTTC.

The sample holds many counts of this clonotype. The chain carries TRBV12-3 or TRBV12-4 and TRBJ2-5, with D possibly TRBD1 on 5 matching bases. Trimming took off 6 bases at V and 2 bases at J, with 13 bases between the two ends. The CDR3 has 14 residues. The CDR3 DNA reads as TGTGCCAGCAGACAAACAGGAGAACAAGAGACCCAGTACTTC. Translation: CASRQTGEQETQYF.

In DNA form, the CDR3 reads TGTGCCAGCAGCTCCCGGGACAGGGGTTCCGTAAGGGAGTACTTC. Protein product: CASSSRDRGSVREYF. The chain couples TRBV6-6 to TRBJ2-7, with 10 bases fitting TRBD1. The CDR3 spans 15 residues. V lost 6 bases to trimming and J lost 11 bases; unmatched junction nucleotides: 16. Germline loops: CDR1 MNHNY, CDR2 SVGAGI (reference sequence).

There are a few counts of this clonotype. This chain connects TRBV15 to TRBJ1-4; D is ambiguous. V was trimmed by 1 base and J by 7 bases, leaving 1 base between them. The CDR3 runs 11 residues. Germline CDR1 is LNHNV and CDR2 is YYDKDF (reference sequence). The CDR3 sequence: CATSRVEKLFF. CDR3 coding DNA: TGTGCCACCAGCAGAGTTGAAAAACTGTTTTTT.

This clonotype was detected only a few times. The V call is TRBV11-2, the J call TRBJ2-2; 13 positions match TRBD2. Germline V gene lookup returns CDR1 SGHAT and CDR2 FQNNGV. V lost 4 bases to trimming and J lost 1 base; unmatched junction nucleotides: 6. The CDR3 extends over 18 amino acids. CDR3 sequence: CASSSRTSGGRNTGELFF. CDR3 bases: TGTGCCAGCAGCTCTAGGACTAGCGGGGGTCGGAACACCGGGGAGCTGTTTTTT.

This clonotype appeared many times. The chain recombines TRBV5-1 with TRBJ1-2, with no clear D. With 5 bases removed from V and 5 bases from J, the gap between germline ends came to 16 bases. CDR3 size: 14 residues. Germline CDR1 and CDR2: SGHRS and YFSETQ. DNA of the CDR3: TGCGCCAGCAGTTTCGAGGCAGATGGATATGGCTACACCTTC. The encoded protein is CASSFEADGYGYTF.

The chain combines TRBV23-1 with TRBJ1-1; D remains ambiguous. TRBV23-1 is given ORF status, its function remaining uncertain. V lost 7 bases to trimming and J lost 11 bases, with 5 bases between them. CDR3 length: 8 amino acids. The DNA for the CDR3 is TGCGCCAGCATGGTGGCTTTCTTT. This gives the protein CASMVAFF.

Worth noting for this clonotype: A much larger clone differs by one base, so this may be a read error. The J gene is TRBJ2-7, the V gene TRBV7-9; D is uncertain. The CDR3 extends over 12 amino acids. The V gene's germline CDR1 is SEHNR and CDR2 FQNEAQ (reference sequence). CDR3 amino acids: CASSSISYEHYF. The CDR3, as DNA: TGTGCCAGCAGTTCGATCTCCTACGAGCATTACTTC. Full variable domain (remainder filled in from reference TRBV7-9 and TRBJ2-7): DTGVSQNPRHKITKRGQNVTFRCDPISEHNRLYWYRQTLGQGPEFLTYFQNEAQLEKSRLLSDRFSAERPKGSFSTLEIQRTEQGDSAMYLCASSSISYEHYFGPGTRLTVT.

Remarks on this clonotype: One end of the junction fails to match germline, which may point to a read error. The chain carries TRBV30 and TRBJ2-1; D ambiguous. This CDR3 comprises 13 residues. The germline V gene encodes CDR1 GTSNPN and CDR2 SVGIG (reference sequence). CDR3 region: CARSVLRQGEQFF. The CDR3 DNA is TGTGCCCGGAGTGTACTTCGGCAAGGCGAGCAGTTCTTC.

This clonotype was observed many times. The rearrangement joins TRBV6-1 to TRBJ2-1, with 8 positions matching TRBD1. With 6 bases clipped from V and 8 bases from J, the junction kept 9 bases outside the gene matches. Per the germline V gene, CDR1 is MNHNS and CDR2 is SASEGT. The CDR3 consists of 14 residues. The CDR3 loop reads CASSPTGVRYEQFF. The CDR3 nucleotides are TGTGCCAGCAGCCCGACAGGGGTGAGGTATGAGCAGTTCTTC.

This clonotype appeared many times. The chain joins TRBV5-1 to TRBJ2-5; D possibly uses TRBD1 or TRBD2 (5 bases each). This CDR3 contains 13 residues. Germline CDR1 and CDR2: SGHRS and YFSETQ. V was pared by 3 bases and J by 0 bases, with 6 bases between. The CDR3, as DNA: TGCGCCAGCAGCTCGGGACACCAAGAGACCCAGTACTTC. Its translation: CASSSGHQETQYF.

This clonotype has more than one count but fewer than ten. The J gene is TRBJ1-5, the V gene TRBV19; D is unclear. Trimming pared 2 bases from V and 6 bases from J, leaving 2 bases between. The germline V gene encodes CDR1 LNHDA and CDR2 SQIVND (reference sequence). The CDR3 has 11 amino acids. The CDR3 sequence: CASSICQPQHF. CDR3 DNA sequence: TGTGCCAGTAGTATATGTCAGCCCCAGCATTTT.

This clonotype was seen more than once but under ten times. The chain carries TRBV5-3 and TRBJ2-7; D not resolved. TRBV5-3 is noted as an ORF with a role that remains uncertain. Between the trimmed V and J ends, which lost 0 bases and 1 base, there was a span of 17 bases. The CDR3 totals 17 residues. CDR3 sequence reads: CARSLAQSGIGSYEQYF. In DNA, the CDR3 is TGTGCCAGAAGCTTGGCGCAAAGTGGGATCGGTTCCTACGAGCAGTACTTC.

The rearrangement uses TRBV15 and TRBJ1-2; 9 bases line up with TRBD1. Germline V CDR1 and CDR2: LNHNV, YYDKDF (reference sequence). CDR3 length: 17 amino acids. Losses at the gene ends were 0 bases for V and 4 bases for J; bases not matched to a gene: 9. The CDR3 sequence: CATSRDFGQGTSYGYTF. The DNA for the CDR3 is TGTGCCACCAGCAGAGATTTTGGACAGGGGACATCCTATGGCTACACCTTC.

This clonotype has more than one count but fewer than ten. The gene calls are TRBV11-2 and TRBJ2-1, with TRBD2 matching over 12 bases. Trimming cost V 3 bases and J 6 bases; bases outside gene matches: 3. Per the germline V gene, CDR1 is SGHAT and CDR2 is FQNNGV. This CDR3 region has 15 residues. CDR3 in DNA: TGTGCCAGCAGCTTCCGGACTAGCGGGGTCAATGAGCAGTTCTTC. It yields the protein CASSFRTSGVNEQFF. Full variable domain (remainder filled in from reference TRBV11-2 and TRBJ2-1): EAGVAQSPRYKIIEKRQSVAFWCNPISGHATLYWYQQILGQGPKLLIQFQNNGVVDDSQLPKDRFSAERLKGVDSTLKIQPAKLEDSAVYLCASSFRTSGVNEQFFGPGTRLTVL.

The V gene is TRBV9, the J gene TRBJ2-7, with TRBD1 matching over 10 bases. The CDR3 is 14 amino acids. Germline CDR1 and CDR2: SGDLS and YYNGEE. V shed 3 bases, J shed 3 bases, and the junction held 3 bases outside the gene matches. The CDR3 DNA sequence: TGTGCCAGCAGCGCGGGGACAGGGGACTACGAGCAGTACTTC. Amino acids: CASSAGTGDYEQYF.

The chain combines TRBV19 with TRBJ2-1; D possibly corresponds to TRBD1 (6 bases). V lost 7 bases to trimming and J lost 6 bases, with 13 bases between them. This CDR3 is 13 amino acids long. Germline CDR1 LNHDA, CDR2 SQIVND (reference sequence). The CDR3 DNA follows: TGTGCCAGTACCCATAGGGGGTTCAATGAGCAGTTCTTC. Translation gives CASTHRGFNEQFF.

As for this clonotype: This may arise from a read error, as a much more abundant clone is one base away. The V and J genes are TRBV12-3 or TRBV12-4 and TRBJ1-1; no firm D call. The CDR3 sequence is 12 residues long. This chain's CDR3 is CTSLLEGSEAFF. CDR3 DNA: TGTACCAGCCTTCTTGAGGGCTCTGAAGCTTTCTTT.

This clonotype was counted between two and nine times. The chain combines TRBV7-8 with TRBJ1-1, with D possibly matching TRBD1 (5 bases). The V end was cut by 4 bases, the J end by 7 bases, with 16 bases between. The germline CDR1 and CDR2 sequences are SGHVS and FQNEAQ. CDR3 length equals 14 residues. CDR3: CASSSGTGNGEAFF. The DNA of the CDR3 is TGTGCCAGCAGCTCAGGGACGGGGAATGGTGAAGCTTTCTTT.

The chain has TRBV28 and TRBJ1-5, with D unresolved. Germline V gene sequence: CDR1 MDHEN, CDR2 SYDVKM. CDR3 length: 12 residues. The V and J ends lost 8 bases and 0 bases respectively, with 5 bases between them. Written as DNA, the CDR3 is TGTGCCAGCGGAGATAGCAATCAGCCCCAGCATTTT. It translates to CASGDSNQPQHF.

This clonotype was observed a single time. CDR3 loop: CASSQGVAGVGNEQFF. The CDR3 DNA sequence: TGTGCCAGCAGCCAAGGCGTGGCGGGAGTGGGCAATGAGCAGTTCTTC. V and J are TRBV3-1 and TRBJ2-1, with 7 positions matching TRBD2. Per the germline V gene, CDR1 is LGHDT and CDR2 is YNNKEL (reference sequence). J lost 6 bases, V lost 1 base, and 9 bases had no gene match. The CDR3 covers 16 residues.

This clonotype was counted at least ten times. V usage is TRBV5-1 and J usage is TRBJ1-1, with unresolved D. Trimming took off 0 bases at V and 2 bases at J, with 11 bases between the two ends. The CDR3 runs 15 residues. Germline V gives CDR1 SGHRS, CDR2 YFSETQ. This CDR3 is CASSLADPLNTEAFF. CDR3 nucleotides: TGCGCCAGCAGCTTGGCCGACCCTTTAAACACTGAAGCTTTCTTT.

This clonotype has ten or more counts. V and J are TRBV12-3 or TRBV12-4 and TRBJ1-5; tentatively, D is TRBD1 (6 bases). Trimming pared 7 bases from V and 3 bases from J, leaving 13 bases between. The length of the CDR3 is 14 residues. The CDR3: CASTVGGINQPQHF. Here the CDR3 DNA reads TGTGCCAGCACCGTAGGGGGGATCAATCAGCCCCAGCATTTT.